The entry that follows covers one T cell receptor (beta chain) sequence. The primer mix had 60 Vbeta and 13 Jbeta primers. Sequencing was performed with immunoSEQ multiplex PCR; in TCRdb, only in-frame clones are kept and a portion is missing. The sample shows more than 90,000 clones, 78% of them seen only once. This specimen comes from a study of cytomegalovirus exposure and HLA in healthy donors. The CDR3 loop spans 16 amino acids. Germline values: CDR1 SGHRS, CDR2 YFSETQ. J gave up 1 base and V 3 bases, and 9 bases lay outside the gene matches. The chain uses TRBV5-1 and TRBJ1-1; TRBD1 aligns across 7 bases. The receptor was derived from a woman aged 40 to 49 in good health and CMV-seronegative. The sample was PBMCs. Written as DNA, the CDR3 is TGCGCCAGCAGCTACGGGACAGTCGAAGAGAACACTGAAGCTTTCTTT. This encodes CASSYGTVEENTEAFF. Full variable domain (rest looked up from reference TRBV5-1 and TRBJ1-1): KAGVTQTPRYLIKTRGQQVTLSCSPISGHRSVSWYQQTPGQGLQFLFEYFSETQRNKGNFPGRFSGRQFSNSRSEMNVSTLELGDSALYLCASSYGTVEENTEAFFGQGTRLTVV.